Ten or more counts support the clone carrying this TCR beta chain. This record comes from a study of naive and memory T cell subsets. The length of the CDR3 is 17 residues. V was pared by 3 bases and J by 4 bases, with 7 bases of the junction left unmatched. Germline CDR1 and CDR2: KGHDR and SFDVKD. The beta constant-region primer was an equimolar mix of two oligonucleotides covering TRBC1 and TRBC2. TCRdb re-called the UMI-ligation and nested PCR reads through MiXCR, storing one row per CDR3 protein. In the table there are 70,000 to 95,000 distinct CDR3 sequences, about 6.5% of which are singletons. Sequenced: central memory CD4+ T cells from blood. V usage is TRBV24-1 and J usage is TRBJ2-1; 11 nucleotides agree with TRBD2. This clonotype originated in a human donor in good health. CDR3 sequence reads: CATSDPGTSGFYNEQFF. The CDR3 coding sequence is TGTGCCACCAGTGATCCCGGGACTAGCGGATTTTACAATGAGCAGTTCTTC.